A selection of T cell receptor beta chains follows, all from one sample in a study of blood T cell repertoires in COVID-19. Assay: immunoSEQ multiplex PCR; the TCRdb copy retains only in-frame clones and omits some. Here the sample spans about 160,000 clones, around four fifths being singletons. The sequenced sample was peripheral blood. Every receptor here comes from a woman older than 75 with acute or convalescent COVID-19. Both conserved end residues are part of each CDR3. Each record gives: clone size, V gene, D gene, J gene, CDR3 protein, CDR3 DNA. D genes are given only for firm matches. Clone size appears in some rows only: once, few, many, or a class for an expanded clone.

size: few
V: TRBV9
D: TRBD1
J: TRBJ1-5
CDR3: CASSATGDQPQHF
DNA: TGTGCCAGCAGCGCGACAGGGGATCAGCCCCAGCATTTT

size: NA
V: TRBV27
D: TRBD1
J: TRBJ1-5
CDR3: CASASGTGSEQPQHF
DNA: TGTGCCAGCGCCTCCGGGACAGGGTCAGAACAGCCCCAGCATTTT

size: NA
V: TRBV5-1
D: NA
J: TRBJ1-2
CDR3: CASSLYLNPNYGYTF
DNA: TGCGCCAGCAGCTTGTATCTTAATCCTAACTATGGCTACACCTTC

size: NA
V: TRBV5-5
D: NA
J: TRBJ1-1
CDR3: CASSLDRLNTEAFF
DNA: TGTGCCAGCAGCCTCGACAGGTTGAACACTGAAGCTTTCTTT

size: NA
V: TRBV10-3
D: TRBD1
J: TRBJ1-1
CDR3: CAISFGTAPTEAFF
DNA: TGTGCCATCAGCTTCGGGACAGCTCCTACTGAAGCTTTCTTT

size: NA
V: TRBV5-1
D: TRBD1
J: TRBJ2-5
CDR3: CASSSGTGGDETQYF
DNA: TGCGCCAGCAGCTCCGGGACAGGGGGCGATGAGACCCAGTACTTC

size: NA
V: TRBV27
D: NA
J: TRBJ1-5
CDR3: CASSTRYRESNQPQHF
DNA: TGTGCCAGCAGTACACGATACAGGGAAAGCAATCAGCCCCAGCATTTT

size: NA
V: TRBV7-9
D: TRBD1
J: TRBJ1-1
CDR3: CASSPRQGSMNTEAFF
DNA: TGTGCCAGCAGCCCTCGACAGGGATCGATGAACACTGAAGCTTTCTTT

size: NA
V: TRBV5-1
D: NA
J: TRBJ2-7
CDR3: CASSSPHGYEQYF
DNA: TGCGCCAGCAGCTCTCCCCACGGCTACGAGCAGTACTTC

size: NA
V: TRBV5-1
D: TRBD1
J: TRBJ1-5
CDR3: CASSLMGTGDQPQHF
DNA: TGCGCCAGCAGCTTGATGGGGACAGGGGATCAGCCCCAGCATTTT

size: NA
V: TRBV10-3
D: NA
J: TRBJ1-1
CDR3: CAIRVQGNTEAFF
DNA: TGTGCCATCAGAGTACAGGGGAACACTGAAGCTTTCTTT

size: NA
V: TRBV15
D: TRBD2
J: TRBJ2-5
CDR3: CATRTRGGKETQYF
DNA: TGTGCCACCAGAACTCGGGGGGGTAAGGAGACCCAGTACTTC

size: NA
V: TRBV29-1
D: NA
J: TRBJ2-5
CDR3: CSVEGPSVGETQYF
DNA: TGCAGCGTTGAAGGGCCTAGCGTGGGAGAGACCCAGTACTTC

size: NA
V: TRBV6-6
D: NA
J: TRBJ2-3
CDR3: CASSPTGTPGGADTQYF
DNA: TGTGCCAGCAGTCCTACCGGGACACCCGGTGGAGCAGATACGCAGTATTTT

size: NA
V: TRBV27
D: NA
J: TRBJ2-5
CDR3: CASSLLGGETQYF
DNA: TGTGCCAGCAGTTTATTGGGGGGTGAGACCCAGTACTTC

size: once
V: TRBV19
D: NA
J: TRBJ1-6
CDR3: CASSIRENSPLHF
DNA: TGTGCCAGTAGTATACGGGAGAATTCACCCCTCCACTTT

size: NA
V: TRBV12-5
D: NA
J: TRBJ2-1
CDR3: CASGLTEDEQFF
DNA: TGTGCTAGTGGGCTGACAGAAGACGAGCAGTTCTTC

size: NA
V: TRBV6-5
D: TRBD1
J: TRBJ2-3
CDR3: CASRAGQVDTQYF
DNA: TGTGCCAGCAGGGCCGGACAGGTCGATACGCAGTATTTT

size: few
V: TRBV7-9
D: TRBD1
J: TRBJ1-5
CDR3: CASSTRTGRIQPQHF
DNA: TGTGCCAGCAGCACACGGACAGGGCGAATTCAGCCCCAGCATTTT

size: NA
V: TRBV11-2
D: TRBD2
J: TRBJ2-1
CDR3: CASSLGLADYNEQFF
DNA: TGTGCCAGCAGCTTAGGCCTAGCGGACTACAATGAGCAGTTCTTC

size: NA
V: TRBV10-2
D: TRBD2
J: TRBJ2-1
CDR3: CASRGGLALGNEQFF
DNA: TGCGCCAGCAGGGGCGGACTAGCGTTGGGCAATGAGCAGTTCTTC

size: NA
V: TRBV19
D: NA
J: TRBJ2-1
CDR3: CASSQGTGLGNEQFF
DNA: TGTGCCAGTAGCCAAGGGACTGGCCTCGGCAATGAGCAGTTCTTC

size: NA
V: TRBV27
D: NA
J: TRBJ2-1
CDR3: CASSPQGIDGWNEQFF
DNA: TGTGCCAGCAGTCCGCAGGGGATAGACGGGTGGAATGAGCAGTTCTTC

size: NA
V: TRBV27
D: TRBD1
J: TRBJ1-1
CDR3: CASSLSPWGTANTEAFF
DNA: TGTGCCAGCAGTTTATCCCCCTGGGGGACAGCGAACACTGAAGCTTTCTTT

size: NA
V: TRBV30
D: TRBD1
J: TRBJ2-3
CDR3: CAWSRTGGVSDTQYF
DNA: TGTGCCTGGAGTAGGACAGGGGGCGTATCCGATACGCAGTATTTT

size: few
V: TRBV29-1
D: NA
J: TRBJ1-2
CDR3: CSATRLGANYGYTF
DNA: TGCAGCGCCACGAGGCTGGGAGCTAACTATGGCTACACCTTC

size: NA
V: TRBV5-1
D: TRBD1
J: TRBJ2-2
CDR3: CASSAPGQGSTGELFF
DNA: TGCGCCAGCAGCGCCCCGGGACAGGGGAGCACCGGGGAGCTGTTTTTT

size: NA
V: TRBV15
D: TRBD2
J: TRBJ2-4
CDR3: CATSREASGSWDIQYF
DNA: TGTGCCACCAGCAGAGAAGCTAGCGGGAGCTGGGACATTCAGTACTTC

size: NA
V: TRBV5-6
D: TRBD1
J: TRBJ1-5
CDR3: CASSWGQGDQPQHF
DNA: TGTGCCAGCAGCTGGGGACAGGGGGATCAGCCCCAGCATTTT

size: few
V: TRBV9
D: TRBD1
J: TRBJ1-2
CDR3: CASSVTQGAYDYGYTF
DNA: TGTGCCAGCAGCGTAACGCAGGGGGCTTACGACTATGGCTACACCTTC

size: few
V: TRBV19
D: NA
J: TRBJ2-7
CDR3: CASSRDITYEQYF
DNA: TGTGCCAGTAGCCGGGACATTACCTACGAGCAGTACTTC

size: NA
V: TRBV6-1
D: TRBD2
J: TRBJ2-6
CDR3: CASSEGTSGSSAGANVLTF
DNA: TGTGCCAGCAGTGAGGGGACTAGCGGGAGCTCGGCTGGGGCCAACGTCCTGACTTTC

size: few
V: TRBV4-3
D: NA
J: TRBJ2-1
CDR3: CASSLGLYNEQFF
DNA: TGCGCCAGCAGCCTGGGACTCTACAATGAGCAGTTCTTC

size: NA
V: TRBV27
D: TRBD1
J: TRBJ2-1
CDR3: CASRPGQRHNEQFF
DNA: TGTGCCAGCAGGCCGGGACAGCGCCACAATGAGCAGTTCTTC

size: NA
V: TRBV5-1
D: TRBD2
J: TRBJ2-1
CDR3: CASSLGTSGSYNEQFF
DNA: TGCGCCAGCAGCTTGGGGACTAGCGGCTCCTACAATGAGCAGTTCTTC

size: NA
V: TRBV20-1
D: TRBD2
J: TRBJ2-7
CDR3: CSASRLAGGSYEQYF
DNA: TGCAGTGCTAGTCGGCTGGCGGGAGGGTCCTACGAGCAGTACTTC

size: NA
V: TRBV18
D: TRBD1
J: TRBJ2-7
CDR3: CASSWTGERREQYF
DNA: TGTGCCAGCTCCTGGACAGGGGAGCGTCGGGAGCAGTACTTC

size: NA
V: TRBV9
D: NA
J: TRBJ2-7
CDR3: CASSVGNSRTYEQYF
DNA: TGTGCCAGCAGCGTAGGAAACAGCCGAACCTACGAGCAGTACTTC

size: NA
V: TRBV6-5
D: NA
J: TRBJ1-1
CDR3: CASSNTLGGTEAFF
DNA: TGTGCCAGCAGTAATACTTTGGGGGGCACTGAAGCTTTCTTT

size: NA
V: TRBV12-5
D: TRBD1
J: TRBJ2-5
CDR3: CASGLGTGGVRETQYF
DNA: TGTGCTAGTGGTTTGGGGACAGGGGGAGTTCGGGAGACCCAGTACTTC

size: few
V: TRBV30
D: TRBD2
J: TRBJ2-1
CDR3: CAWSGGTKREVHEGGYNEQFF
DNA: TGTGCCTGGAGTGGAGGGACTAAGCGGGAGGTCCACGAGGGCGGGTACAATGAGCAGTTCTTC

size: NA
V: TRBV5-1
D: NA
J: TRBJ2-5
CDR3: CASSATTGSIETQYF
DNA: TGCGCCAGCAGCGCGACGACAGGTAGCATCGAGACCCAGTACTTC

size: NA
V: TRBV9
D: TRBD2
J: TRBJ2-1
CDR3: CASSVSLAGAGEQFF
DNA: TGTGCCAGCAGCGTTAGTTTAGCGGGGGCCGGTGAGCAGTTCTTC

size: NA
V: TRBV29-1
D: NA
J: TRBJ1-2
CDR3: CSGWGGYGYTF
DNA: TGCAGCGGGTGGGGAGGCTATGGCTACACCTTC

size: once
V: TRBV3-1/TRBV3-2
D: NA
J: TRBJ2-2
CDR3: CASSQDSANTGELFF
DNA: TGTGCCAGCAGCCAAGATAGCGCGAACACCGGGGAGCTGTTTTTT

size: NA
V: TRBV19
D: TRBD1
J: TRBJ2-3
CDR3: CASSIVEGAGDTQYF
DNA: TGTGCCAGTAGTATAGTCGAGGGGGCCGGAGATACGCAGTATTTT